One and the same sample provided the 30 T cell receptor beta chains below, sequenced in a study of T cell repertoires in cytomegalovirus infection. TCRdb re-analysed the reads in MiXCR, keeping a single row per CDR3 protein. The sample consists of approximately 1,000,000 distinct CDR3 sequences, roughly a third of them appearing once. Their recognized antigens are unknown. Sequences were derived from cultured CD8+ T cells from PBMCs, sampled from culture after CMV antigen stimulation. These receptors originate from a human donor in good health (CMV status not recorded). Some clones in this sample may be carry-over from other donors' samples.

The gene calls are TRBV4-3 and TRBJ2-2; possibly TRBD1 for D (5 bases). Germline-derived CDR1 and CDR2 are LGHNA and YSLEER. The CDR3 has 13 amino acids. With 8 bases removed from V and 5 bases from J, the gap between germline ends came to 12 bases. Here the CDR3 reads CASARKGTGELFF. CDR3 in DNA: TGCGCCAGCGCTCGGAAGGGGACCGGGGAGCTGTTTTTT.

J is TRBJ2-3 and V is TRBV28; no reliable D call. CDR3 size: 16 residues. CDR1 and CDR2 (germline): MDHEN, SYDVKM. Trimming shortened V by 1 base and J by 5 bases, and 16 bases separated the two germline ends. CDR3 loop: CASSLFPGLKGDTQYF. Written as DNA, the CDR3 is TGTGCCAGCAGTTTATTTCCGGGCTTAAAGGGAGATACGCAGTATTTT.

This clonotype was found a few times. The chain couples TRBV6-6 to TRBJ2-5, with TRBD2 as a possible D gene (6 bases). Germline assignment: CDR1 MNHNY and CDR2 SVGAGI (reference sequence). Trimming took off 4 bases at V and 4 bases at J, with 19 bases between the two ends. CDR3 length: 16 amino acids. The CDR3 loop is CASSWRVLVQRETQYF. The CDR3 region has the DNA TGTGCCAGCAGTTGGAGGGTGCTAGTCCAACGAGAGACCCAGTACTTC.

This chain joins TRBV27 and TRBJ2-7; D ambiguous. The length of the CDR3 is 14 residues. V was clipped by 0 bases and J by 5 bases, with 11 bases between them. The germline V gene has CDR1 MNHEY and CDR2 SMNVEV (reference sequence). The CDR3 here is CASSLSGQINEQYF. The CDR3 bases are TGTGCCAGCAGTTTATCCGGCCAAATAAACGAGCAGTACTTC.

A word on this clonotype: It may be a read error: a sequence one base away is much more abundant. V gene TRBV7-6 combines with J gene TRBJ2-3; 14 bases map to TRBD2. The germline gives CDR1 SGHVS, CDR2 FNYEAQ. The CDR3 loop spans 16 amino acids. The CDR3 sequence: CTSSSRTSGRIDTQYF. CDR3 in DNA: TGTACCAGCAGCTCACGGACTAGCGGGAGGATAGATACGCAGTATTTT.

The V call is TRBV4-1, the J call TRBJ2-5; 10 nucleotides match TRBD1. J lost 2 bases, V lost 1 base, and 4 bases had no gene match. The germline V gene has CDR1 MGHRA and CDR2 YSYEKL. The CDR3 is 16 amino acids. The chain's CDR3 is CASSQVPGQGQETQYF. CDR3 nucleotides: TGCGCCAGCAGCCAAGTTCCGGGACAGGGGCAAGAGACCCAGTACTTC.

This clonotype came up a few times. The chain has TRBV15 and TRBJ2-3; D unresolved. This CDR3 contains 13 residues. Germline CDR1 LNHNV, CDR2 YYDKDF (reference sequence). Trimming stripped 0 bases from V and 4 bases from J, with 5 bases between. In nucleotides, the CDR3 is TGTGCCACCAGCAGAGATCTCGCAGATACGCAGTATTTT. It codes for CATSRDLADTQYF.

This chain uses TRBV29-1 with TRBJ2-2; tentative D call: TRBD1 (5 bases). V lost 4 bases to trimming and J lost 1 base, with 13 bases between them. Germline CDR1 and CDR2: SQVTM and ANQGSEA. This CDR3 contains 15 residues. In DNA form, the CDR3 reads TGCAGCGTTGCTTTGCAGGGATTGAACACCGGGGAGCTGTTTTTT. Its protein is CSVALQGLNTGELFF.

This CDR3 reads CASRGQGTGYTF. The CDR3, as DNA: TGTGCCAGCAGAGGACAGGGAACAGGCTACACCTTC. V is TRBV7-9 and J is TRBJ1-2; 8 bases agree with TRBD1. Germline V CDR1 and CDR2: SEHNR, FQNEAQ (reference sequence). V was pared by 6 bases and J by 8 bases, with 5 bases of the junction left unmatched. The CDR3 length is 12 residues.

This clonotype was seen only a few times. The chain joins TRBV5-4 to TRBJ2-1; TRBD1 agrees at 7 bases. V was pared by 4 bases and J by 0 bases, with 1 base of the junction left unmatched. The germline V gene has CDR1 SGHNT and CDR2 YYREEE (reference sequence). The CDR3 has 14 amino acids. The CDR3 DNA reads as TGTGCCAGCAGCGGGGACAGCTCCTACAATGAGCAGTTCTTC. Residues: CASSGDSSYNEQFF.

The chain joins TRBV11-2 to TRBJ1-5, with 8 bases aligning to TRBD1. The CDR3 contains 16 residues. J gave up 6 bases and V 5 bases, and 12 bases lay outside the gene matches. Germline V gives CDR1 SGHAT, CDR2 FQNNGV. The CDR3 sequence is CASSASRTGFGQPQHF. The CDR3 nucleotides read TGTGCCAGCAGCGCCTCACGGACAGGGTTCGGTCAGCCCCAGCATTTT. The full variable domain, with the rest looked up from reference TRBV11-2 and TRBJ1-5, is EAGVAQSPRYKIIEKRQSVAFWCNPISGHATLYWYQQILGQGPKLLIQFQNNGVVDDSQLPKDRFSAERLKGVDSTLKIQPAKLEDSAVYLCASSASRTGFGQPQHFGDGTRLSIL.

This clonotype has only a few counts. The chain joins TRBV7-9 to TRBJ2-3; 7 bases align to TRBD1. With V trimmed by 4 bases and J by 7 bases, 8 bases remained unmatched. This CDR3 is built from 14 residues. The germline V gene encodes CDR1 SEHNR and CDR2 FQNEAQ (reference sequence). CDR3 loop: CASSSVGDRNTQYF. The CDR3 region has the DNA TGTGCCAGCAGCTCGGTAGGGGACAGAAATACGCAGTATTTT.

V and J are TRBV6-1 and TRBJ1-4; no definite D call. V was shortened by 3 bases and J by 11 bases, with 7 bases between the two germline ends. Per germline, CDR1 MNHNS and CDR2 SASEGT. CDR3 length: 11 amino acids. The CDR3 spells CASSDGGKLFF. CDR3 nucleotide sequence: TGTGCCAGCAGTGACGGAGGTAAACTGTTTTTT.

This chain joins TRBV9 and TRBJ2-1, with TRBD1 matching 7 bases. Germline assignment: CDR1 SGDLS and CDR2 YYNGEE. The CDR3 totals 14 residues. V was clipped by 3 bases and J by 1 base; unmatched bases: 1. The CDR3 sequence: CASSADRSYNEQFF. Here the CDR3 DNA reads TGTGCCAGCAGCGCGGACAGGTCCTACAATGAGCAGTTCTTC.

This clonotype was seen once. CDR3 residues: CASSPGASINYGYTF. Written as DNA, the CDR3 is TGTGCCAGTAGCCCGGGGGCATCCATCAACTATGGCTACACCTTC. The chain carries TRBV19 and TRBJ1-2; D is possibly TRBD1 (6 bases). This CDR3 is 15 amino acids long. CDR1 and CDR2 from the germline V gene are LNHDA and SQIVND (reference sequence). Deletions cut 6 bases from V and 2 bases from J, with 16 bases between.

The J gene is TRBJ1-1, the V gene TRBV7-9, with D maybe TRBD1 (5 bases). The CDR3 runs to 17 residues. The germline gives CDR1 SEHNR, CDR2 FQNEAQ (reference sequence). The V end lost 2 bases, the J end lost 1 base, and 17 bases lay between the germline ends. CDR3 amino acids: CASSLSPGGLPNTEAFF. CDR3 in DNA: TGTGCCAGCAGCTTAAGTCCCGGGGGGTTACCGAACACTGAAGCTTTCTTT.

The CDR3 DNA sequence: TGCGCCAGCAGTCATATTCCAGAGAGCTCCTACGAGCAGTACTTC. This sequence encodes CASSHIPESSYEQYF. The V gene is TRBV23-1, the J gene TRBJ2-7; D is undetermined. TRBV23-1 is noted as an ORF with a role that remains uncertain. CDR3 length equals 15 residues. The ends were cut back, 3 bases at V and 0 bases at J, with 12 bases in the middle.

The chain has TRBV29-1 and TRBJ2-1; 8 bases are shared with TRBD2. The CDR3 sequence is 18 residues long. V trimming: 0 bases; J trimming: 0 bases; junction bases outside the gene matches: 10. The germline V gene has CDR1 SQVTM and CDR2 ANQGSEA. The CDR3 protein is CSVEDPGLAGSSYNEQFF. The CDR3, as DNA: TGCAGCGTTGAAGATCCCGGACTAGCCGGCAGCTCCTACAATGAGCAGTTCTTC.

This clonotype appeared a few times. The CDR3 sequence is CASSLGDFSNQPQHF. The DNA of the CDR3 is TGTGCCAGCAGCTTAGGGGATTTTAGCAATCAGCCCCAGCATTTT. The gene calls are TRBV7-2 and TRBJ1-5, with D unclear. The CDR3 covers 15 residues. In germline, CDR1 is SGHTA, CDR2 FQGNSA. The V end was cut by 1 base, the J end by 0 bases, with 7 bases between.

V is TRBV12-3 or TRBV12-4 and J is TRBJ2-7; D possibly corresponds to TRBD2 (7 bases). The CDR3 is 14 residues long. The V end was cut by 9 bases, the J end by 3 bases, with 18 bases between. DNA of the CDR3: TGTGCCAGTCATGGGGGGGGCGAGAACTACGAGCAGTACTTC. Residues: CASHGGGENYEQYF.

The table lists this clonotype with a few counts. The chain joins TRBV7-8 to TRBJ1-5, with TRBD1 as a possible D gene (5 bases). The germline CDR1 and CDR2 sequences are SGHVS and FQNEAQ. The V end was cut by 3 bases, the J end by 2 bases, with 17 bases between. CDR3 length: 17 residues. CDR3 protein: CASSFLQVWAGNQPQHF. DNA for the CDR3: TGTGCCAGCAGCTTTCTACAGGTGTGGGCTGGCAATCAGCCCCAGCATTTT. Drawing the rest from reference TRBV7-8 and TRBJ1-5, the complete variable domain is GAGVSQSPRYKVAKRGQDVALRCDPISGHVSLFWYQQALGQGPEFLTYFQNEAQLDKSGLPSDRFFAERPEGSVSTLKIQRTQQEDSAVYLCASSFLQVWAGNQPQHFGDGTRLSIL.

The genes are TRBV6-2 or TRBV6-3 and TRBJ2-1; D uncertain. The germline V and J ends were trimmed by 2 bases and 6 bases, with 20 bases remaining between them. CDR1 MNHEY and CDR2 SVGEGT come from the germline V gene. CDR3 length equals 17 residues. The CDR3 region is CASSYVGVVVRRNEQFF. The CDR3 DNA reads TGTGCCAGCAGTTACGTCGGAGTGGTGGTAAGGCGCAATGAGCAGTTCTTC.

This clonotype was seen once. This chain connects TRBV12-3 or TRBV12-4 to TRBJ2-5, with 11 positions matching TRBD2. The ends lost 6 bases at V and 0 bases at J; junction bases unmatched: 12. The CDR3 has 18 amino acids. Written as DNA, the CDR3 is TGTGCCAGCAGCTCTAGCGGGGGGCCTGATATGTACCAAGAGACCCAGTACTTC. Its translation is CASSSSGGPDMYQETQYF.

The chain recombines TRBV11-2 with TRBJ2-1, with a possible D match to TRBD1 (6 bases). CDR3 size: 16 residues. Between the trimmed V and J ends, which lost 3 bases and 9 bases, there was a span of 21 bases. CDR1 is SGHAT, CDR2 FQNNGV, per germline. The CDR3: CASSFIQGTKGTEQFF. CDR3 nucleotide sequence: TGTGCCAGCAGCTTTATTCAGGGGACAAAAGGAACTGAGCAGTTCTTC.

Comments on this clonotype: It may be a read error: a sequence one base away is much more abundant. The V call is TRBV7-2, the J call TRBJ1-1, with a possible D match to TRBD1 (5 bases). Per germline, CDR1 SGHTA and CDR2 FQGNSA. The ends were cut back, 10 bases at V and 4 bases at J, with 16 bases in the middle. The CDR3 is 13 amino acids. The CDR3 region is CANNGAVGTEAFF. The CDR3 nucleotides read TGTGCCAACAACGGGGCAGTCGGCACTGAAGCTTTCTTT.

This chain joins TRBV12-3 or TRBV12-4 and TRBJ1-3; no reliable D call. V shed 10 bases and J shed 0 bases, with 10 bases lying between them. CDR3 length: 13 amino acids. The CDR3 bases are TGTGCCACCAAGGATTCCTCTGGAAACACCATATATTTT. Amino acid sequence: CATKDSSGNTIYF.

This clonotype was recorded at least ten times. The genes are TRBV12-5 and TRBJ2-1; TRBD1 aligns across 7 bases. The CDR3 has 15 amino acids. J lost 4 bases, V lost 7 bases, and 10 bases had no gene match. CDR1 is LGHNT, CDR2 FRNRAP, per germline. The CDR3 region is CASVQGSPAYNEQFF. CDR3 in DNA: TGTGCTAGTGTACAGGGGTCCCCCGCATACAATGAGCAGTTCTTC. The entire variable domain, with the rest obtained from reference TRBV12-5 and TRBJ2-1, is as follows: DARVTQTPRHKVTEMGQEVTMRCQPILGHNTVFWYRQTMMQGLELLAYFRNRAPLDDSGMPKDRFSAEMPDATLATLKIQPSEPRDSAVYFCASVQGSPAYNEQFFGPGTRLTVL.

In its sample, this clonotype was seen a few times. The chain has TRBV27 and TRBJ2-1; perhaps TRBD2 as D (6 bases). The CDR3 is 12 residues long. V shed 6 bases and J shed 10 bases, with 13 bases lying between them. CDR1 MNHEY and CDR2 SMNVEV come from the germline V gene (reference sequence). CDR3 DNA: TGTGCCAGCAGGGATGCTAGCGACGAGCAGTTCTTC. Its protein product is CASRDASDEQFF.

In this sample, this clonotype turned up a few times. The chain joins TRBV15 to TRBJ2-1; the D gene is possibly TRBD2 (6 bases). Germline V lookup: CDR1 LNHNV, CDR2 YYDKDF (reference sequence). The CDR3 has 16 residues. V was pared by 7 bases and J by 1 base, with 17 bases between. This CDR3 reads CATTPRAGPSYNEQFF. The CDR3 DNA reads TGTGCCACCACTCCCCGGGCGGGACCTTCCTACAATGAGCAGTTCTTC. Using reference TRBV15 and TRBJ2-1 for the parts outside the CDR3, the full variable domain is DAMVIQNPRYQVTQFGKPVTLSCSQTLNHNVMYWYQQKSSQAPKLLFHYYDKDFNNEADTPDNFQSRRPNTSFCFLDIRSPGLGDTAMYLCATTPRAGPSYNEQFFGPGTRLTVL.

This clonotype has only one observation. The CDR3 sequence is CASSQRDIETENEQFF. DNA of the CDR3: TGTGCCAGCAGCCAGAGGGACATCGAAACCGAGAATGAGCAGTTCTTC. The V call is TRBV14, the J call TRBJ2-1; D may be TRBD1 (6 bases). Looked up from germline, CDR1 is SGHDN and CDR2 is FVKESK. CDR3 size: 16 residues. Trimming removed 3 bases at V and 7 bases at J, with 19 bases between.